The next 10 T cell receptor beta chains were all read from a single sample in a study of cytomegalovirus exposure and HLA in healthy donors. 13 Jbeta primers and 60 Vbeta primers were used for the PCR. Measured with immunoSEQ multiplex PCR; TCRdb has only the in-frame clones, and not every one. The sample carries roughly 160,000 clones, 84% recorded once. Specimen: PBMCs. The receptor source for this set is a young man in good health and CMV-seronegative.

The chain couples TRBV27 to TRBJ2-5; 9 bases fit TRBD2. Germline CDR1 and CDR2: MNHEY and SMNVEV (reference sequence). The CDR3 loop spans 18 amino acids. Trimming took 3 bases from V and 4 from J; bases not matched to a gene: 15. The CDR3 DNA sequence: TGTGCCAGCAGTTTTTTGTCCGCGGGGGGGCCTTCGGGAGAGACCCAGTACTTC. It codes for CASSFLSAGGPSGETQYF.

This chain connects TRBV5-5 to TRBJ2-5; 8 nucleotides match TRBD2. Germline V lookup: CDR1 SGHKS, CDR2 YYEKEE (reference sequence). The CDR3 length is 14 residues. V trimming: 4 bases; J trimming: 5 bases; junction bases outside the gene matches: 7. The CDR3 is CASSTSTGGETQYF. The CDR3 bases are TGTGCCAGCAGCACCTCGACGGGGGGGGAGACCCAGTACTTC. The full variable domain, in which reference TRBV5-5 and TRBJ2-5 provide the parts outside the CDR3, is DAGVTQSPTHLIKTRGQQVTLRCSPISGHKSVSWYQQVLGQGPQFIFQYYEKEERGRGNFPDRFSARQFPNYSSELNVNALLLGDSALYLCASSTSTGGETQYFGPGTRLLVL.

The gene calls are TRBV28 and TRBJ2-7; the match to TRBD2 covers 9 bases. CDR1 and CDR2 (germline): MDHEN, SYDVKM. Unmatched junction bases numbered 8, after V lost 1 base and J lost 4 bases. There are 16 residues in the CDR3. CDR3 nucleotides: TGTGCCAGCAGTTTATTCCTAGCGGGGACGACTTACGAGCAGTACTTC. This encodes CASSLFLAGTTYEQYF.

This chain links TRBV28 with TRBJ2-3, with TRBD1 matching over 9 bases. In germline, CDR1 is MDHEN, CDR2 SYDVKM. V lost 3 bases and J lost 2; bases outside the gene matches: 9. The CDR3 length is 17 residues. The CDR3: CASSFPPTGGNTDTQYF. The CDR3 bases are TGTGCCAGCAGTTTCCCCCCCACAGGGGGCAACACAGATACGCAGTATTTT.

The chain has TRBV27 and TRBJ1-5; D perhaps matches TRBD1 (5 bases). In germline, CDR1 is MNHEY, CDR2 SMNVEV (reference sequence). V lost 1 base and J 0 bases, leaving 19 bases between the germline ends. This CDR3 contains 19 residues. The CDR3 DNA follows: TGTGCCAGCAGTTTATTTTATTCTGGGGCATCCGTTAGCAATCAGCCCCAGCATTTT. This translates into CASSLFYSGASVSNQPQHF.

V and J are TRBV4-3 and TRBJ1-1; D is perhaps TRBD1 (5 bases). The CDR3 is made up of 13 amino acids. Trimming removed 0 bases from V and 10 bases from J, with 12 bases in between. Germline V gene data show CDR1 as LGHNA and CDR2 as YSLEER. The CDR3 nucleotides are TGCGCCAGCAGCCAAGATGGGTGGCAGGGAGCTTTCTTT. It encodes CASSQDGWQGAFF.

The rearrangement uses TRBV19 and TRBJ2-1; TRBD1 matches at 7 bases. Trimming cost V 5 bases and J 0 bases; bases outside gene matches: 7. Germline CDR1 LNHDA, CDR2 SQIVND (reference sequence). The CDR3 runs 16 residues. DNA for the CDR3: TGTGCCAGTAGTTCCCCGACAGGGAGCTCCTACAATGAGCAGTTCTTC. This encodes CASSSPTGSSYNEQFF.

V usage is TRBV4-1 and J usage is TRBJ2-5; 7 bases are a match to TRBD2. The DNA end is a closer match to TRBJ2-7, so the J assignment may be wrong. The germline gives CDR1 MGHRA, CDR2 YSYEKL. The CDR3 contains 15 residues. CDR3 loop: CASSQVSSGSYEQYF. The CDR3 nucleotides are TGCGCCAGCAGCCAAGTCTCTAGCGGAAGTTACGAGCAGTACTTC.

The chain employs TRBV10-3 and TRBJ1-1, with D perhaps TRBD1 (5 bases). The CDR3 spans 15 residues. From germline, CDR1 is ENHRY and CDR2 SYGVKD. Trimming took 5 bases from V and 1 from J, leaving 14 bases between them. The CDR3 here is CAISPYGARNTEAFF. For the CDR3, the DNA is TGTGCCATCAGTCCCTATGGGGCGAGGAACACTGAAGCTTTCTTT.

V and J are TRBV11-2 and TRBJ2-5, with 9 bases that match TRBD1. Trimming at V came to 2 bases and at J to 5 bases, leaving 6 bases not matched to a gene. The CDR3 is 15 amino acids. The V gene's germline CDR1 is SGHAT and CDR2 FQNNGV. The CDR3 spells CASSLSTGGTETQYF. The CDR3 nucleotides are TGTGCCAGCAGCTTATCGACAGGGGGGACGGAGACCCAGTACTTC.